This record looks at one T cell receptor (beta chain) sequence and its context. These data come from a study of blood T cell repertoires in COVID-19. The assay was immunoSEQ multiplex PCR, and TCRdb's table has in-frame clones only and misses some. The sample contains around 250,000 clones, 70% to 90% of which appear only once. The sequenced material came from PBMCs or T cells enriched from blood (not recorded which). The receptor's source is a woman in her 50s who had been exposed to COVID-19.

CDR3 nucleotide sequence: TGCGCCAGCAGGCCCCCTCAGGGCAGGAGCTTCACAGATACGCAGTATTTT. Its protein is CASRPPQGRSFTDTQYF. The chain uses TRBV10-2 and TRBJ2-3; the D gene is possibly TRBD1 (5 bases). This CDR3 comprises 17 residues. The germline gives CDR1 WSHSY, CDR2 SAAADI. The germline V and J ends were trimmed by 6 bases and 2 bases, with 21 bases remaining between them.